The present T cell receptor beta chain was sequenced within a study of blood T cell repertoires in COVID-19. Study at large: Both acute and convalescent COVID-19 samples were obtained from the United States, Italy and Spain. T cells, B-cell-depleted T cells, or PBMCs provided the cDNA or gDNA that served as material.

As originally analysed: Estimation of nucleated cell counts relied on the amplification of reference gene primers. The method was immunoSEQ multiplex PCR; TCRdb's version includes in-frame clones alone and lacks a portion of them. That table furnishes V, J and clone size, whereas the DNA furnished D and trimming. Seen here are under 300,000 clones, 80% to 90% observed once, and the top ten hold around 13%. The V end was cut by 3 bases, the J end by 1 base, with 12 bases between. CDR1 and CDR2 from the germline V gene are SEHNR and FQNEAQ (reference sequence). CDR3 length: 15 residues. The sequencing input was peripheral blood. This TCR was sampled from a woman aged 70-85 years with COVID-19, enrolled during active disease. The chain couples TRBV7-9 to TRBJ2-5; possibly TRBD2 for D (6 bases). The CDR3 loop is CASSFWVGGQETQYF. The DNA of the CDR3 is TGTGCCAGCAGCTTTTGGGTCGGGGGCCAAGAGACCCAGTACTTC.